This T cell receptor (beta chain) was observed in a study of blood T cell repertoires in COVID-19. Study-wide background: Researchers got acute and convalescent COVID-19 samples from the United States, Italy and Spain.

Participant-given clinical history determined each cohort assignment. Two negative PCRs, clearance, or symptom resolution were required of recovered Cohort 3 donors. Methods used by the authors: Nucleated cell number was recorded as an estimate derived from reference gene primer amplification. Produced via immunoSEQ multiplex PCR; TCRdb's table is partial and in-frame only. Clonal size and the V and J genes are those of that table, whereas D and trimming came from the DNA. The table records approximately 150,000 clones, around four fifths of them present only once. This CDR3 has 12 amino acids. The V and J ends lost 4 bases and 8 bases respectively, with 11 bases between them. The germline V gene has CDR1 SNHLY and CDR2 FYNNEI. This clone was counted only a few times.

Sequencing input: PBMCs or T cells enriched from blood (not recorded which). This chain uses TRBV2 with TRBJ1-2, with D hard to call. The source of this sequence is a woman aged 40 to 55 who had recovered from COVID-19. The CDR3 spells CASSASRRGYTF. CDR3 sequence (DNA): TGTGCCAGCAGTGCCTCCAGGAGGGGCTACACCTTC. The full variable domain, its missing parts supplied by reference TRBV2 and TRBJ1-2, is EPEVTQTPSHQVTQMGQEVILRCVPISNHLYFYWYRQILGQKVEFLVSFYNNEISEKSEIFDDQFSVERPDGSNFTLKIRSTKLEDSAMYFCASSASRRGYTFGSGTRLTVV.